Sequencing of this T cell receptor beta chain was carried out in a study of molecular identifiers for immune sequencing clone quantification. This clonotype was counted many times. Listed TCR primers, together with previously described methods, were used for the bulk TCR libraries. TCRdb used MiXCR to reprocess the PCR reads, holding one entry per CDR3 protein. The data show about 510,000 distinct CDR3 sequences, less than 30% seen once. What was sequenced was naive CD8+ T cells from blood, with Jurkat cell RNA spiked in. Documented subset: FACS-sorted CD8+CD4-CCR7+CD45RA+ naive T cells. The receptor's source is a human donor in good health. Some libraries in this study had Jurkat cell RNA spiked in.

The CDR3 loop reads CASSGGNEQYF. The CDR3 coding sequence is TGTGCCAGCAGTGGGGGTAACGAGCAGTACTTC. The V gene is TRBV25-1, the J gene TRBJ2-7; no reliable D call. CDR1 and CDR2 from the germline V gene are MGHDK and SYGVNS. V was cut by 4 bases and J by 5 bases, with 6 bases left in between. The CDR3 spans 11 residues.